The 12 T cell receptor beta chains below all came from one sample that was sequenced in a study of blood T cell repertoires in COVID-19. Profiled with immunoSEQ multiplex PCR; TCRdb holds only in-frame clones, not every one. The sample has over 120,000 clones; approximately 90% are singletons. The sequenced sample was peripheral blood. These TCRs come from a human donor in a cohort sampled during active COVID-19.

The CDR3 loop reads CASSDRRNYGYTF. DNA of the CDR3: TGCGCCAGCAGTGACAGGAGGAACTATGGCTACACCTTC. The chain employs TRBV10-1 and TRBJ1-2; D is uncertain. Germline assignment: CDR1 WNHNN and CDR2 SYGVQD (reference sequence). Trimming left V 3 bases short and J 2 bases short, with 7 bases between. CDR3 length: 13 amino acids.

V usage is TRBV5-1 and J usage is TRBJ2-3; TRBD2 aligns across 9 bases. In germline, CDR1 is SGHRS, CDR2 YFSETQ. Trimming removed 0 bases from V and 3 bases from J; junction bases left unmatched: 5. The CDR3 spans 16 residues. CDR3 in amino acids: CASSLASGGPTDTQYF. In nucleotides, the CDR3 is TGCGCCAGCAGCTTGGCGAGCGGGGGGCCTACAGATACGCAGTATTTT.

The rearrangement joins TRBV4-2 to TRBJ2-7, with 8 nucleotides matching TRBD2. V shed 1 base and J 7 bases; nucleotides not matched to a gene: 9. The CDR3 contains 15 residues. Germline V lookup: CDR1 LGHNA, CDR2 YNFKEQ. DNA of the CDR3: TGTGCCAGCAGCCAAGGGCTAGCGGGCGGTAGGGAGCAGTACTTC. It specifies CASSQGLAGGREQYF.

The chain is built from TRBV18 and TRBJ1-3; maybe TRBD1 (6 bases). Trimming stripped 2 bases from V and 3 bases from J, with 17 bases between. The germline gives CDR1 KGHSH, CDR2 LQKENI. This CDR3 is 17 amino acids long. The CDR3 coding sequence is TGTGCCAGCTCACCAAATAGAGGGACATATTTTGGAAACACCATATATTTT. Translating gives CASSPNRGTYFGNTIYF.

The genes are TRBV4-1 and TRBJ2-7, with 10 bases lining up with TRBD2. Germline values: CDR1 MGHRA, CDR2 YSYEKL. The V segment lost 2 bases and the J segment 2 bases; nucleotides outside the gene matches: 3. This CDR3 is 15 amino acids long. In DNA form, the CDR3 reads TGCGCCAGCAGCCAACCCGGGACTAGCGCCTACGAGCAGTACTTC. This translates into CASSQPGTSAYEQYF.

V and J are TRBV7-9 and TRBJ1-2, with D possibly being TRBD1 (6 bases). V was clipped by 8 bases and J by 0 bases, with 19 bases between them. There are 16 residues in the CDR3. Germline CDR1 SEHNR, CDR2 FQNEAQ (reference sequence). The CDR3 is CASGKTQGRPNYGYTF. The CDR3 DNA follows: TGTGCCAGCGGAAAGACACAGGGTAGGCCTAACTATGGCTACACCTTC.

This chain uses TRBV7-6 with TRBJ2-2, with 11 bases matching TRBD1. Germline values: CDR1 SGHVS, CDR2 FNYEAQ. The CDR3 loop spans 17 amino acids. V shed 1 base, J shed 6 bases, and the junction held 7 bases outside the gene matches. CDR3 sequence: CASSLEYPGQGAGELFF. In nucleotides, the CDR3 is TGTGCCAGCAGCTTAGAATATCCGGGACAGGGGGCCGGGGAGCTGTTTTTT.

The CDR3 nucleotides read TGTGCCAGCAGTTACGGAGGGAACGGTCAGCCCCAGCATTTT. Amino acids: CASSYGGNGQPQHF. The chain employs TRBV6-6 and TRBJ1-5; D not certain. There are 14 residues in the CDR3. Germline V gene lookup returns CDR1 MNHNY and CDR2 SVGAGI (reference sequence). V lost 2 bases to trimming and J lost 6 bases, with 11 bases between them.

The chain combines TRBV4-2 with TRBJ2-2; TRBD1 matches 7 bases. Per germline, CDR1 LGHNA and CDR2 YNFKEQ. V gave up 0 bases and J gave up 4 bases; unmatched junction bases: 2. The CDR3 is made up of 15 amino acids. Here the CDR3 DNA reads TGTGCCAGCAGCCAAGAACAGGGGAGCACCGGGGAGCTGTTTTTT. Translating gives CASSQEQGSTGELFF.

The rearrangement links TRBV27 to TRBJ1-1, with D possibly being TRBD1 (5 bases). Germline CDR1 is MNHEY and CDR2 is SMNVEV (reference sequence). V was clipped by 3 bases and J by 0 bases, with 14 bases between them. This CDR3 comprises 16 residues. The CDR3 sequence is CASSFWAGNMNTEAFF. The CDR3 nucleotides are TGTGCCAGCAGTTTTTGGGCAGGGAATATGAACACTGAAGCTTTCTTT.

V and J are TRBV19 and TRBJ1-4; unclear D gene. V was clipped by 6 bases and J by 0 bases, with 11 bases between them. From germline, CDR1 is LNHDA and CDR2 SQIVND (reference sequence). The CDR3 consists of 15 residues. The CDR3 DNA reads TGTGCCAGTAGCCGAGCCGGGGCAACTAATGAAAAACTGTTTTTT. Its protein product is CASSRAGATNEKLFF.

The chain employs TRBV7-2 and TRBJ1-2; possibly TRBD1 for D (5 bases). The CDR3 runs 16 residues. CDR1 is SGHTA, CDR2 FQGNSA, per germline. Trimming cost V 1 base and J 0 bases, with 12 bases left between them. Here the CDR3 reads CASSLESSGTNYGYTF. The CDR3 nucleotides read TGTGCCAGCAGCTTAGAAAGTTCAGGGACTAACTATGGCTACACCTTC.